This T cell receptor (beta chain) was identified in a study of T-cell memory formation after mild COVID-19. TCRdb independently ran MiXCR on the 5' RACE reads; one entry per CDR3 protein. Among 550,000 to 600,000 distinct CDR3 sequences listed, roughly 20% were seen once. As regards this clonotype: The antigen is unknown.

Study observations and caveats: CD4/CD8 balance held among clones contracting day 15 to 85, and later expanders leaned CD4+. Shrinking CD4+ clones resided mostly in CM and EM, and CD8+ ones in EMRA.

Germline CDR1 reads SGHTA; CDR2 reads FQGNSA. The V end lost 8 bases, the J end lost 7 bases, and 21 bases lay between the germline ends. This CDR3 is built from 15 residues. The chain couples TRBV7-2 to TRBJ2-1; tentatively, D is TRBD1 or TRBD2 (6 bases each). Material: PBMCs or a T cell subset sorted from them (not recorded which). The receptor comes from an adult woman who had mild COVID-19 (a few samples of this study predate the infection). Cell type and time point are not known. CDR3 bases: TGTGCCAGCTGCTACGGTAGGGGGGACATGAATGAGCAGTTCTTC. Its protein is CASCYGRGDMNEQFF.